The 22 T cell receptor beta chains presented below share a single source sample, sequenced in a study of control samples from healthy donors and cancer patients. Measured with immunoSEQ multiplex PCR; TCRdb has only the in-frame clones, and not every one. The data show 110,000 to 150,000 clones, 94% seen once. The source material was blood. The receptors originated from a man aged 35 to 55 in good health.

V is TRBV20-1 and J is TRBJ2-3; D is uncertain. Germline V gene sequence: CDR1 DFQATT, CDR2 SNEGSKA (reference sequence). This CDR3 is built from 11 residues. Trimming removed 6 bases from V and 7 bases from J, with 11 bases in between. Here the CDR3 reads CSAPDHYTQYF. The CDR3 DNA follows: TGCAGTGCCCCGGACCATTATACGCAGTATTTT.

The rearrangement uses TRBV13 and TRBJ1-1; D is perhaps TRBD1 (5 bases). The germline V gene has CDR1 PRHDT and CDR2 FYEKMQ (reference sequence). Trimming took 4 bases from V and 1 from J, leaving 10 bases between them. The CDR3 consists of 14 residues. CDR3 amino acids: CASSSREANTEAFF. CDR3 coding DNA: TGTGCCAGCAGCTCCAGGGAAGCGAACACTGAAGCTTTCTTT.

This clone has just one count. V gene TRBV7-2 combines with J gene TRBJ1-2; TRBD1 might be the D (5 bases). Between the trimmed V and J ends, which lost 0 bases and 6 bases, there was a span of 14 bases. Per the germline V gene, CDR1 is SGHTA and CDR2 is FQGNSA. This CDR3 comprises 15 residues. CDR3 in amino acids: CASSLAFGGVNGYTF. The CDR3 bases are TGTGCCAGCAGCTTAGCTTTTGGGGGGGTGAATGGCTACACCTTC.

The CDR3 is CASSDDRTGGFVQPQHF. The CDR3 nucleotides are TGTGCCAGCAGTGACGACCGGACAGGGGGATTCGTCCAGCCCCAGCATTTT. The rearrangement uses TRBV2 and TRBJ1-5; 10 bases agree with TRBD1. The trim removed 3 bases at V and 7 bases at J, leaving 12 bases unmatched. Germline-derived CDR1 and CDR2 are SNHLY and FYNNEI. The CDR3 runs 17 residues.

This clone was seen a handful of times. J is TRBJ2-2 and V is TRBV3-1 (or the pseudogene TRBV3-2), with D uncertain. V dropped 0 bases and J dropped 1 base, with 9 bases sitting between them. Germline V gives CDR1 LGHDT, CDR2 YNNKEL (reference sequence). This CDR3 has 16 residues. CDR3 in DNA: TGTGCCAGCAGCCAAGATCCACAAGGGAACACCGGGGAGCTGTTTTTT. Translation gives CASSQDPQGNTGELFF.

The V call is TRBV9, the J call TRBJ1-5; D is ambiguous. The CDR3 is 14 amino acids. Per the germline V gene, CDR1 is SGDLS and CDR2 is YYNGEE. Trimming shortened V by 0 bases and J by 3 bases, and 7 bases separated the two germline ends. CDR3 DNA: TGTGCCAGCAGCGTAGATAGCCTCAATCAGCCCCAGCATTTT. This translates into CASSVDSLNQPQHF.

The genes are TRBV5-4 and TRBJ1-6; 7 bases fit TRBD1. Germline trimming cut 4 bases from V and 7 bases from J; bases unmatched to any gene: 8. Germline CDR1 reads SGHNT; CDR2 reads YYREEE (reference sequence). This CDR3 has 15 amino acids. CDR3 DNA sequence: TGTGCCAGCAGCGTCCGGGACAGCTTCAATTCACCCCTCCACTTT. This codes for CASSVRDSFNSPLHF.

The CDR3 loop reads CASSLEQGALGYEQYF. The CDR3 DNA sequence: TGTGCCAGCAGCTTAGAACAGGGGGCCCTTGGGTACGAGCAGTACTTC. This chain links TRBV7-6 with TRBJ2-7; 9 nucleotides align to TRBD1. V lost 1 base and J lost 4; bases outside the gene matches: 8. This CDR3 spans 16 amino acids. CDR1 is SGHVS and CDR2 is FNYEAQ in the germline V gene. The full variable domain, in which reference TRBV7-6 and TRBJ2-7 provide the parts outside the CDR3, is GAGVSQSPRYKVTKRGQDVALRCDPISGHVSLYWYRQALGQGPEFLTYFNYEAQQDKSGLPNDRFSAERPEGSISTLTIQRTEQRDSAMYRCASSLEQGALGYEQYFGPGTRLTVT.

The chain links TRBV30 to TRBJ1-1, with 7 positions matching TRBD1. The CDR3 is made up of 15 amino acids. Germline V gene data show CDR1 as GTSNPN and CDR2 as SVGIG (reference sequence). With 0 bases clipped from V and 1 base from J, the junction kept 5 bases outside the gene matches. CDR3 in amino acids: CAWSVLRTGNTEAFF. The CDR3 nucleotides are TGTGCCTGGAGTGTACTAAGGACAGGGAACACTGAAGCTTTCTTT.

The gene calls are TRBV18 and TRBJ1-1, with a possible D match to TRBD1 (6 bases). The germline CDR1 and CDR2 sequences are KGHSH and LQKENI. CDR3 length: 16 residues. V lost 3 bases to trimming and J lost 1 base, with 15 bases between them. The DNA of the CDR3 is TGTGCCAGCTCACCCCGGACAGCTAAGACGAACACTGAAGCTTTCTTT. This encodes CASSPRTAKTNTEAFF.

The chain uses TRBV13 and TRBJ2-7; the match to TRBD1 covers 9 bases. This CDR3 has 13 amino acids. Germline CDR1 PRHDT, CDR2 FYEKMQ (reference sequence). After removal of 8 bases from V and 6 bases from J, the junction contained 8 bases not matched to a gene. The CDR3 nucleotides read TGTGCCAGCGGGGACAGGGAGTATGGCGAGCAGTACTTC. This translates into CASGDREYGEQYF.

The chain recombines TRBV18 with TRBJ2-5; perhaps TRBD1 as D (5 bases). Germline CDR1 reads KGHSH; CDR2 reads LQKENI. CDR3 length equals 13 residues. V was pared by 0 bases and J by 3 bases, with 5 bases between. The CDR3 DNA follows: TGTGCCAGCTCACCACCAGGGGAAGAGACCCAGTACTTC. Encoded protein: CASSPPGEETQYF.

The V call is TRBV3-1 (or the pseudogene TRBV3-2), the J call TRBJ1-2; D is perhaps TRBD1 (5 bases). V lost 0 bases, J lost 4 bases, and 15 bases lay in between. The CDR3 contains 16 residues. Germline CDR1 and CDR2: LGHDT and YNNKEL (reference sequence). CDR3 nucleotide sequence: TGTGCCAGCAGCCAAGATTTGTGGGGCGCCGGCTATGGCTACACCTTC. It codes for CASSQDLWGAGYGYTF.

The chain has TRBV28 and TRBJ1-3; TRBD1 matches 8 bases. The V and J ends lost 2 bases and 2 bases, in that order; junction bases with no gene match: 8. Germline V gene lookup returns CDR1 MDHEN and CDR2 SYDVKM. The CDR3 consists of 17 residues. CDR3 residues: CASSLRGQGTAGNTIYF. CDR3 sequence (DNA): TGTGCCAGCAGTTTACGCGGACAGGGAACGGCTGGAAACACCATATATTTT.

The chain carries TRBV12-3 or TRBV12-4 and TRBJ1-1; D uncertain. The CDR3 contains 11 residues. Deletions cut 8 bases from V and 3 bases from J, with 7 bases between. The DNA for the CDR3 is TGTGCCAGCGTTGTGGACACTGAAGCTTTCTTT. Protein product: CASVVDTEAFF.

The rearrangement joins TRBV10-2 to TRBJ1-2; the D gene is possibly TRBD1 (6 bases). CDR3 size: 14 residues. Per the germline V gene, CDR1 is WSHSY and CDR2 is SAAADI. Trimming left V 6 bases short and J 5 bases short, with 16 bases between. CDR3 sequence: CASRSLTGTYGYTF. The CDR3 nucleotides read TGCGCCAGCAGATCCCTTACAGGGACTTATGGCTACACCTTC.

V gene TRBV24-1 combines with J gene TRBJ2-1, with D uncertain. V lost 0 bases, J lost 10 bases, and 3 bases lay in between. In germline, CDR1 is KGHDR, CDR2 SFDVKD. The CDR3 is 11 residues long. CDR3 sequence: CATSDLREQFF. In DNA form, the CDR3 reads TGTGCCACCAGTGATTTGCGAGAGCAGTTCTTC.

This clone was seen once. This chain links TRBV18 with TRBJ1-1; D may be TRBD1 (5 bases). Germline V gives CDR1 KGHSH, CDR2 LQKENI. This CDR3 has 15 amino acids. V lost 3 bases and J lost 3, with 14 bases in between. CDR3: CASSPTGTLYTEAFF. The CDR3 DNA reads TGTGCCAGCTCACCGACTGGGACGCTATACACTGAAGCTTTCTTT.

This clone was seen a handful of times. The chain recombines TRBV25-1 with TRBJ2-7; no definite D call. Germline V gives CDR1 MGHDK, CDR2 SYGVNS. Trimming stripped 8 bases from V and 3 bases from J, with 11 bases between. The CDR3 loop spans 12 amino acids. The CDR3 reads CASRHLGYEQYF. The CDR3 bases are TGTGCCAGCCGTCATTTGGGCTACGAGCAGTACTTC.

This chain uses TRBV27 with TRBJ1-1, with D unclear. The CDR3 runs to 14 residues. V dropped 2 bases and J dropped 1 base, with 8 bases sitting between them. Germline assignment: CDR1 MNHEY and CDR2 SMNVEV (reference sequence). Here the CDR3 reads CASSLNHGNTEAFF. CDR3 nucleotides: TGTGCCAGCAGTTTAAACCACGGGAACACTGAAGCTTTCTTT.

The chain carries TRBV5-5 and TRBJ1-5; possibly TRBD1 for D (6 bases). The germline CDR1 and CDR2 sequences are SGHKS and YYEKEE (reference sequence). The CDR3 is 15 amino acids. Trimming stripped 5 bases from V and 2 bases from J, with 14 bases between. The DNA for the CDR3 is TGTGCCAGCAGTTCCGGGACAAAAGGCAATCAGCCCCAGCATTTT. Translation: CASSSGTKGNQPQHF.

This rearrangement joins TRBV12-3 or TRBV12-4 to TRBJ1-1; 8 bases line up with TRBD1. V lost 5 bases to trimming and J lost 11 bases; unmatched junction nucleotides: 4. This CDR3 is built from 11 residues. CDR3 region: CASSQDRDAFF. DNA for the CDR3: TGTGCCAGCAGTCAGGACAGGGACGCTTTCTTT.